The 18 T cell receptor beta chains given below trace back to one sample, sequenced in a study of neoadjuvant anti-PD-1 for oral cavity cancer. TCRdb's copy holds only in-frame clones and misses some; the assay was immunoSEQ multiplex PCR. Among about 24,000 clones listed, around a quarter were seen once. Indicated time point: after neoadjuvant nivolumab, at surgical resection. Sequencing was performed on tumor tissue, taken after nivolumab (anti-PD-1) treatment. The receptors shown here come from a person aged 40-85 years with oral cavity squamous cell carcinoma.

This clone has only a few counts. The V call is TRBV11-1, the J call TRBJ2-2, with TRBD2 matching 9 bases. CDR3 length equals 16 residues. Germline V CDR1 and CDR2: SGHAT, FQDESV (reference sequence). The V gene end was trimmed by 3 bases and the J gene end by 5 bases; junction bases not matched to a gene: 7. CDR3 sequence reads: CASSFSSGSWTGELFF. The CDR3 bases are TGTGCCAGCAGCTTTAGTAGCGGGAGTTGGACCGGGGAGCTGTTTTTT.

This clone came up a few times. The chain is built from TRBV5-1 and TRBJ1-6; D gene uncertain. The germline V and J ends were trimmed by 0 bases and 7 bases, with 2 bases remaining between them. The CDR3 consists of 12 residues. The germline V gene has CDR1 SGHRS and CDR2 YFSETQ. Here the CDR3 DNA reads TGCGCCAGCAGCTTGGAGAATTCACCCCTCCACTTT. It yields the protein CASSLENSPLHF.

This clone has just a few counts. This sequence joins TRBV6-5 and TRBJ1-6, with D perhaps matching TRBD1 (6 bases). Per germline, CDR1 MNHEY and CDR2 SVGAGI. Trimming removed 0 bases from V and 11 bases from J, with 14 bases in between. CDR3 size: 15 residues. The CDR3 reads CASSYSSRPGAPLHF. Here the CDR3 DNA reads TGTGCCAGCAGTTACTCGAGCCGCCCAGGGGCACCCCTCCACTTT.

This clone has only a few counts. This chain joins TRBV6-6 and TRBJ2-7; the match to TRBD1 covers 11 bases. CDR3 length equals 16 residues. Germline V lookup: CDR1 MNHNY, CDR2 SVGAGI (reference sequence). The trim removed 5 bases at V and 4 bases at J, leaving 10 bases unmatched. CDR3 bases: TGTGCCAGCAGTAATACCGGGACAGGGGGGAGTTACGAGCAGTACTTC. Its translation: CASSNTGTGGSYEQYF.

The genes are TRBV6-4 and TRBJ1-1, with unresolved D. The CDR3 length is 14 residues. Trimming took off 6 bases at V and 3 bases at J, with 14 bases between the two ends. Germline lookup yields CDR1 MRHNA and CDR2 SNTAGT. The CDR3 is CASSPFLWDTEAFF. The CDR3 nucleotides are TGTGCCAGCAGCCCATTCCTTTGGGACACTGAAGCTTTCTTT.

This clone occurred once. V and J are TRBV6-8 and TRBJ2-1; 9 bases agree with TRBD2. CDR1 is MNHGY and CDR2 is SAAAGT in the germline V gene. V was pared by 6 bases and J by 6 bases, with 15 bases of the junction left unmatched. CDR3 length: 17 amino acids. CDR3: CASSSPWAGGPRNEQFF. CDR3 bases: TGTGCCAGCAGCTCCCCGTGGGCGGGAGGGCCACGCAATGAGCAGTTCTTC.

CDR3 DNA sequence: TGTGCCAGCAGTTACGGAGGGGCTGAAAAACTGTTTTTT. Translation gives CASSYGGAEKLFF. V gene TRBV6-5 combines with J gene TRBJ1-4, with a tentative D call TRBD1 (5 bases). Germline CDR1 and CDR2: MNHEY and SVGAGI. The CDR3 loop spans 13 amino acids. The V end lost 2 bases, the J end lost 7 bases, and 8 bases lay between the germline ends.

The chain employs TRBV7-9 and TRBJ2-7, with D possibly matching TRBD2 (6 bases). Trimming took 1 base from V and 3 from J, leaving 16 bases between them. The CDR3 has 16 residues. Germline values: CDR1 SEHNR, CDR2 FQNEAQ (reference sequence). The CDR3 DNA reads as TGTGCCAGCAGCTTAGGTACGGACTGGAGGGGCTACGAGCAGTACTTC. This codes for CASSLGTDWRGYEQYF. The whole variable domain, filled in from reference TRBV7-9 and TRBJ2-7, reads DTGVSQNPRHKITKRGQNVTFRCDPISEHNRLYWYRQTLGQGPEFLTYFQNEAQLEKSRLLSDRFSAERPKGSFSTLEIQRTEQGDSAMYLCASSLGTDWRGYEQYFGPGTRLTVT.

The rearrangement links TRBV19 to TRBJ2-7; unclear D gene. The CDR3 covers 13 residues. Germline V gene data show CDR1 as LNHDA and CDR2 as SQIVND (reference sequence). V was shortened by 5 bases and J by 0 bases, with 8 bases between the two germline ends. CDR3 nucleotides: TGTGCCAGTAGTCCAATACCCTCCTACGAGCAGTACTTC. Translating gives CASSPIPSYEQYF. Using reference TRBV19 and TRBJ2-7 for the parts outside the CDR3, the full variable domain is DGGITQSPKYLFRKEGQNVTLSCEQNLNHDAMYWYRQDPGQGLRLIYYSQIVNDFQKGDIAEGYSVSREKKESFPLTVTSAQKNPTAFYLCASSPIPSYEQYFGPGTRLTVT.

This chain joins TRBV11-2 and TRBJ2-5; D gene unclear. The ends were cut back, 0 bases at V and 5 bases at J, with 16 bases in the middle. Germline V lookup: CDR1 SGHAT, CDR2 FQNNGV. The CDR3 is 16 residues long. The CDR3 DNA sequence: TGTGCCAGCAGCTTAGATCTTGTTGGCCTCGCGGAGACCCAGTACTTC. Translating it yields CASSLDLVGLAETQYF.

This chain uses TRBV28 with TRBJ2-7; 11 bases fit TRBD2. V trimming: 6 bases; J trimming: 4 bases; junction bases outside the gene matches: 11. Germline V gives CDR1 MDHEN, CDR2 SYDVKM. This CDR3 has 16 amino acids. The CDR3 nucleotides are TGTGCCAGCAGGAAGGGGGAGGGACTAGCGGCGTACGAGCAGTACTTC. Protein product: CASRKGEGLAAYEQYF.

The genes are TRBV5-1 and TRBJ2-3, with TRBD1 as a possible D gene (6 bases). Trimming took off 4 bases at V and 4 bases at J, with 16 bases between the two ends. The length of the CDR3 is 15 residues. Germline CDR1 is SGHRS and CDR2 is YFSETQ. The CDR3 protein is CASSGTGTSPDTQYF. In DNA form, the CDR3 reads TGCGCCAGCAGCGGAACCGGGACAAGCCCAGATACGCAGTATTTT.

V usage is TRBV6-6 and J usage is TRBJ1-5; 9 nucleotides agree with TRBD1. Germline lookup yields CDR1 MNHNY and CDR2 SVGAGI (reference sequence). Germline trimming cut 6 bases from V and 10 bases from J; bases unmatched to any gene: 7. The CDR3 sequence is 13 residues long. The CDR3 region is CASSVDRGSPQHF. The CDR3 DNA reads as TGTGCCAGCAGCGTGGACAGGGGATCTCCCCAGCATTTT.

The table lists this clone with a few counts. The chain carries TRBV19 and TRBJ1-1; D is perhaps TRBD1 (6 bases). CDR1 is LNHDA, CDR2 SQIVND, per germline (reference sequence). V lost 6 bases to trimming and J lost 1 base, with 15 bases between them. The CDR3 has 15 residues. This CDR3 is CASRDVGTPNTEAFF. The CDR3 DNA sequence: TGTGCCAGTAGAGACGTGGGGACACCGAACACTGAAGCTTTCTTT.

This clone was observed a handful of times. The gene calls are TRBV30 and TRBJ1-4; D is possibly TRBD1 (6 bases). Trimming pared 1 base from V and 10 bases from J, leaving 19 bases between. The CDR3 extends over 15 amino acids. Germline assignment: CDR1 GTSNPN and CDR2 SVGIG (reference sequence). DNA of the CDR3: TGTGCCTGGAGTGAACGAACAGGGCTCCAGGCAAAACTGTTTTTT. Protein: CAWSERTGLQAKLFF.

The chain combines TRBV7-9 with TRBJ1-2; D is unclear. The CDR3 has 12 residues. Germline CDR1 SEHNR, CDR2 FQNEAQ (reference sequence). Trimming cost V 2 bases and J 7 bases, with 8 bases left between them. The CDR3, as DNA: TGTGCCAGCAGCTTAACGGGGTCTGGCTACACCTTC. Its protein is CASSLTGSGYTF. The whole variable domain, remainder taken from reference TRBV7-9 and TRBJ1-2, is DTGVSQNPRHKITKRGQNVTFRCDPISEHNRLYWYRQTLGQGPEFLTYFQNEAQLEKSRLLSDRFSAERPKGSFSTLEIQRTEQGDSAMYLCASSLTGSGYTFGSGTRLTVV.

This clone has at least ten counts. The chain carries TRBV7-9 and TRBJ1-1, with D perhaps TRBD1 (6 bases). Germline V gives CDR1 SEHNR, CDR2 FQNEAQ (reference sequence). The CDR3 loop spans 13 amino acids. Trimming removed 5 bases at V and 11 bases at J, with 18 bases between. The CDR3 protein is CASSADSNPWAFF. The DNA of the CDR3 is TGTGCCAGCAGCGCGGACAGTAATCCCTGGGCTTTCTTT.

The V call is TRBV15, the J call TRBJ1-6, with D hard to call. Germline V lookup: CDR1 LNHNV, CDR2 YYDKDF (reference sequence). This CDR3 is built from 16 residues. Deletions cut 0 bases from V and 3 bases from J, with 9 bases between. The DNA of the CDR3 is TGTGCCACCAGCAGAGATGACCAGGACTATAATTCACCCCTCCACTTT. This encodes CATSRDDQDYNSPLHF.